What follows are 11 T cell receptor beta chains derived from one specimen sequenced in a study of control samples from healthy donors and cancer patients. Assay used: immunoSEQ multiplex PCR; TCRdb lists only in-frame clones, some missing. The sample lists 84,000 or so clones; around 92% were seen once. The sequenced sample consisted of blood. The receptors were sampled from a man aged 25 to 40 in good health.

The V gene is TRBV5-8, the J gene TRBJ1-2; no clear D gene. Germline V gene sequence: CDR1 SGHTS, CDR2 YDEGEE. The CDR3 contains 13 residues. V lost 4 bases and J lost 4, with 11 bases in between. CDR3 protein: CASSTGPRYGYTF. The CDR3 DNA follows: TGTGCCAGCAGCACTGGGCCGCGCTATGGCTACACCTTC. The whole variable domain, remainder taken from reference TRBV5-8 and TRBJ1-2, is EAGVTQSPTHLIKTRGQQATLRCSPISGHTSVYWYQQALGLGLQFLLWYDEGEERNRGNFPPRFSGRQFPNYSSELNVNALELEDSALYLCASSTGPRYGYTFGSGTRLTVV.

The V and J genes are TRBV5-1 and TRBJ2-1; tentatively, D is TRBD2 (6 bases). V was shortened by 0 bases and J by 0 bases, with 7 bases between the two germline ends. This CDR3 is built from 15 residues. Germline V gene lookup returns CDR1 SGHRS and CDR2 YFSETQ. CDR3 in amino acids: CASSLDGGSYNEQFF. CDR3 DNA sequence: TGCGCCAGCAGCTTGGACGGGGGCTCCTACAATGAGCAGTTCTTC. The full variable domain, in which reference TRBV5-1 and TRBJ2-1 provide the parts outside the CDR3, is KAGVTQTPRYLIKTRGQQVTLSCSPISGHRSVSWYQQTPGQGLQFLFEYFSETQRNKGNFPGRFSGRQFSNSRSEMNVSTLELGDSALYLCASSLDGGSYNEQFFGPGTRLTVL.

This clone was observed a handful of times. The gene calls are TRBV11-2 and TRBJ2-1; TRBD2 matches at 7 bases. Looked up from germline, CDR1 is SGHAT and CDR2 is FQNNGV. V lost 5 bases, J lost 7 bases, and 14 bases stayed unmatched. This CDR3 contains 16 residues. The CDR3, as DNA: TGTGCCAGCAGCCTAGGGACGGCGGGAGCCCGGAATGAGCAGTTCTTC. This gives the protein CASSLGTAGARNEQFF.

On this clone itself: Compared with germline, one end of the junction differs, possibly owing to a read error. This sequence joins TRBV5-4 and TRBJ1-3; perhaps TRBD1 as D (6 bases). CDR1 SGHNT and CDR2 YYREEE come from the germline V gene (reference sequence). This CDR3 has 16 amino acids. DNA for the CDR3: TGTGCCAGCAGCTTGACCGGGGCAGGGGCTGGAGACACCATATATTTT. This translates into CASSLTGAGAGDTIYF.

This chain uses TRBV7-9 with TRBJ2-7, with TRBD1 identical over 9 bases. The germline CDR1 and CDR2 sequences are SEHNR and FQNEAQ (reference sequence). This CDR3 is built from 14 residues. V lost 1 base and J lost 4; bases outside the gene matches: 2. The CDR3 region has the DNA TGTGCCAGCAGCTTAGTACAGGGGGCTTACGAGCAGTACTTC. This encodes CASSLVQGAYEQYF.

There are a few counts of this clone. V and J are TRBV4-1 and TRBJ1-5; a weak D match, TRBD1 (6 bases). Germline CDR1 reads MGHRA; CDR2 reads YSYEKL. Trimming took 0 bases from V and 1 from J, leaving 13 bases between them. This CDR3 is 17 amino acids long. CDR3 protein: CASSQDGGAQSNQPQHF. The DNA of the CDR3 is TGCGCCAGCAGCCAAGACGGGGGGGCGCAGAGCAATCAGCCCCAGCATTTT.

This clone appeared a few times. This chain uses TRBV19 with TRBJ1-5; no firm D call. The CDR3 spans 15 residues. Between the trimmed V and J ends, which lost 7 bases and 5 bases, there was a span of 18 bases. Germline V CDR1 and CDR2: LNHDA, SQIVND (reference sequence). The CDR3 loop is CASNIKISWDQPQHF. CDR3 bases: TGTGCCAGTAATATCAAGATTAGTTGGGATCAGCCCCAGCATTTT.

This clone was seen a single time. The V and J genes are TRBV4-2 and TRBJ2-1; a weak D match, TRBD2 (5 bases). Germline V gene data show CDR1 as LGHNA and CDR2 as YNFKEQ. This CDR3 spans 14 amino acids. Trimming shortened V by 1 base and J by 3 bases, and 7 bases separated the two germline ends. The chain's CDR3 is CASSQAEGYNEQFF. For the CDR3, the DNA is TGTGCCAGCAGCCAAGCCGAGGGCTACAATGAGCAGTTCTTC.

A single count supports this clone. The CDR3 protein is CASRPRERERSTDTQYF. The CDR3 bases are TGTGCCAGCAGACCACGAGAAAGGGAGAGAAGCACAGATACGCAGTATTTT. This sequence joins TRBV5-8 and TRBJ2-3; D is perhaps TRBD2 (5 bases). Germline CDR1 SGHTS, CDR2 YDEGEE. The CDR3 loop spans 17 amino acids. With 5 bases removed from V and 0 bases from J, the gap between germline ends came to 19 bases.

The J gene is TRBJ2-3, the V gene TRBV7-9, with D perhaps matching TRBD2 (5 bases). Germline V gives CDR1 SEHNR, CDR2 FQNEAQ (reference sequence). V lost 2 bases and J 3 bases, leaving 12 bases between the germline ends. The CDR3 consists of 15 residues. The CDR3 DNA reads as TGTGCCAGCAGCTTAAACGGGATTTTGACAGATACGCAGTATTTT. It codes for CASSLNGILTDTQYF.

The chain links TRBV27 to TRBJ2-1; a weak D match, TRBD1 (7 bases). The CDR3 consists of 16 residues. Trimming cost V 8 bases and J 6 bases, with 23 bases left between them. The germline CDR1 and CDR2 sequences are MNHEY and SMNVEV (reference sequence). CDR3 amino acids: CASSRQLAGGSNEQFF. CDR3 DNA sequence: TGTGCCAGCTCCCGGCAGTTGGCAGGGGGGTCCAATGAGCAGTTCTTC.